The 30 T cell receptor beta chains reported below all come from one sample, sequenced in a study of CD8+ T cells in alopecia areata. Indicated treatment: oral pan-JAK inhibitor, 5-10 mg twice daily. TCR sequencing used cDNA made by reverse transcription of extracted RNA. The repertoire was sequenced with immunoSEQ multiplex PCR; TCRdb's copy has only in-frame clones and lacks some. The profile shows fewer than 250,000 clones, roughly two fifths of them singletons. The sequenced sample was CD4+ T cells sorted from blood, obtained between weeks 30 and 35, from a patient treated with tofacitinib. These receptors all come from a human donor with alopecia areata.

The chain couples TRBV5-1 to TRBJ2-6; D not resolved. The CDR3 covers 16 residues. Germline-derived CDR1 and CDR2 are SGHRS and YFSETQ. Trimming took 4 bases from V and 0 from J, leaving 11 bases between them. CDR3 bases: TGCGCCAGCAGCCCATGGACGGACTCTGGGGCCAACGTCCTGACTTTC. It encodes CASSPWTDSGANVLTF. Drawing the rest from reference TRBV5-1 and TRBJ2-6, the complete variable domain is KAGVTQTPRYLIKTRGQQVTLSCSPISGHRSVSWYQQTPGQGLQFLFEYFSETQRNKGNFPGRFSGRQFSNSRSEMNVSTLELGDSALYLCASSPWTDSGANVLTFGAGSRLTVL.

The genes are TRBV29-1 and TRBJ1-2; D gene uncertain. Per germline, CDR1 SQVTM and CDR2 ANQGSEA. V lost 1 base, J lost 5 bases, and 5 bases lay in between. CDR3 size: 11 residues. The CDR3 bases are TGCAGCGTTGAAGTAACGTATGGCTACACCTTC. It translates to CSVEVTYGYTF.

The chain carries TRBV18 and TRBJ1-4, with 9 bases that match TRBD1. CDR1 is KGHSH, CDR2 LQKENI, per germline. J was trimmed by 8 bases and V by 4 bases; bases with no gene match: 5. This CDR3 comprises 14 residues. CDR3 in DNA: TGTGCCAGCTCACTACAGGGGGCAGAGGAAAAACTGTTTTTT. Residues: CASSLQGAEEKLFF.

The chain is built from TRBV7-9 and TRBJ1-1; D possibly corresponds to TRBD1 (6 bases). V was clipped by 4 bases and J by 0 bases, with 12 bases between them. The CDR3 loop spans 15 amino acids. The germline CDR1 and CDR2 sequences are SEHNR and FQNEAQ (reference sequence). The CDR3 coding sequence is TGTGCCAGCAGCTCGGTACAGGGTATGAACACTGAAGCTTTCTTT. As protein: CASSSVQGMNTEAFF.

The chain couples TRBV30 to TRBJ1-1; the D gene is possibly TRBD1 (5 bases). V lost 4 bases, J lost 0 bases, and 21 bases lay in between. Germline V gene data show CDR1 as GTSNPN and CDR2 as SVGIG (reference sequence). This CDR3 is built from 17 residues. CDR3 sequence reads: CAWTMAGTLLMNTEAFF. In nucleotides, the CDR3 is TGTGCCTGGACAATGGCGGGGACCCTATTAATGAACACTGAAGCTTTCTTT.

This chain connects TRBV27 to TRBJ1-4; 9 bases match TRBD1. The CDR3 loop spans 15 amino acids. V shed 5 bases and J 7 bases; nucleotides not matched to a gene: 8. In germline, CDR1 is MNHEY, CDR2 SMNVEV (reference sequence). This chain's CDR3 is CASSETGTGIEKLFF. CDR3 DNA sequence: TGTGCCAGCAGTGAAACCGGGACAGGGATTGAAAAACTGTTTTTT.

This clone has more than one count but fewer than ten. The junction shows a germline mismatch at one end, possibly a read error. V usage is TRBV5-1 and J usage is TRBJ2-1; D not certain. The CDR3 totals 11 residues. Germline V gene data show CDR1 as SGHRS and CDR2 as YFSETQ. CDR3 amino acids: CASSSNNEQFF. CDR3 DNA: TGCGCCAGCAGCTCCAACAATGAGCAGTTCTTC.

This rearrangement joins TRBV10-1 to TRBJ2-5, with D possibly TRBD1 on 6 matching bases. CDR3 length: 15 amino acids. CDR1 and CDR2 from the germline V gene are WNHNN and SYGVQD (reference sequence). With 0 bases removed from V and 1 base from J, the gap between germline ends came to 9 bases. The CDR3 region is CASSESGTPQETQYF. The CDR3 DNA follows: TGCGCCAGCAGTGAGTCCGGGACACCCCAAGAGACCCAGTACTTC.

The chain employs TRBV5-1 and TRBJ2-5; 7 bases fit TRBD1. The CDR3 covers 15 residues. The V and J ends lost 4 bases and 4 bases, in that order; junction bases with no gene match: 10. CDR1 and CDR2 from the germline V gene are SGHRS and YFSETQ. The CDR3, as DNA: TGCGCCAGCAGCAACGGACAGGTCCCGTCAGAGACCCAGTACTTC. As protein: CASSNGQVPSETQYF.

V is TRBV6-6 and J is TRBJ1-2; TRBD1 might be the D (5 bases). V was cut by 5 bases and J by 4 bases, with 11 bases left in between. CDR1 and CDR2 from the germline V gene are MNHNY and SVGAGI (reference sequence). CDR3 length equals 13 residues. The CDR3 protein is CASSRGSLYGYTF. CDR3 in DNA: TGTGCCAGCAGTCGGGGGAGTCTCTATGGCTACACCTTC.

The chain links TRBV7-2 to TRBJ2-3; possibly TRBD1 or TRBD2 for D (5 bases each). Germline V gene sequence: CDR1 SGHTA, CDR2 FQGNSA. V dropped 1 base and J dropped 1 base, with 15 bases sitting between them. This CDR3 is 17 amino acids long. This CDR3 is CASSLVSGTWGTDTQYF. The CDR3 coding sequence is TGTGCCAGCAGCTTAGTTTCGGGGACGTGGGGCACAGATACGCAGTATTTT.

The chain uses TRBV30 and TRBJ2-4, with 7 bases aligning to TRBD1. Germline V gives CDR1 GTSNPN, CDR2 SVGIG (reference sequence). This CDR3 spans 14 amino acids. The V and J ends lost 0 bases and 2 bases, in that order; junction bases with no gene match: 1. CDR3 in amino acids: CAWSVRGPKNIQYF. The DNA for the CDR3 is TGTGCCTGGAGTGTGAGGGGGCCCAAAAACATTCAGTACTTC. Variable domain in full (rest from reference TRBV30 and TRBJ2-4): SQTIHQWPATLVQPVGSPLSLECTVEGTSNPNLYWYRQAAGRGLQLLFYSVGIGQISSEVPQNLSASRPQDRQFILSSKKLLLSDSGFYLCAWSVRGPKNIQYFGAGTRLSVL.

The chain's CDR3 is CASSYSGTSYEQYF. The DNA of the CDR3 is TGTGCCAGCAGTTACTCCGGGACTAGCTACGAGCAGTACTTC. The chain recombines TRBV6-5 with TRBJ2-7, with 8 bases identical to TRBD2. The V gene end was trimmed by 0 bases and the J gene end by 3 bases; junction bases not matched to a gene: 1. The germline gives CDR1 MNHEY, CDR2 SVGAGI. The CDR3 has 14 amino acids.

This clone was detected a few times. The chain couples TRBV7-9 to TRBJ1-4, with D unresolved. In germline, CDR1 is SEHNR, CDR2 FQNEAQ (reference sequence). V was pared by 5 bases and J by 2 bases, with 6 bases between. The CDR3 contains 13 residues. In DNA, the CDR3 is TGTGCCAGCAGCCGAGGGACTAATGAAAAACTGTTTTTT. It specifies CASSRGTNEKLFF. The full variable domain, in which reference TRBV7-9 and TRBJ1-4 provide the parts outside the CDR3, is DTGVSQNPRHKITKRGQNVTFRCDPISEHNRLYWYRQTLGQGPEFLTYFQNEAQLEKSRLLSDRFSAERPKGSFSTLEIQRTEQGDSAMYLCASSRGTNEKLFFGSGTQLSVL.

This clone has more than one count but fewer than ten. This chain joins TRBV7-2 and TRBJ2-5; 9 nucleotides match TRBD2. The CDR3 loop spans 13 amino acids. The germline gives CDR1 SGHTA, CDR2 FQGNSA. The trim removed 5 bases at V and 5 bases at J, leaving 3 bases unmatched. CDR3 DNA sequence: TGTGCCAGCAGCGCCAGCGGGAGGGAGACCCAGTACTTC. Residues: CASSASGRETQYF.

This chain uses TRBV4-1 with TRBJ2-2; D unclear. Per the germline V gene, CDR1 is MGHRA and CDR2 is YSYEKL. This CDR3 has 17 residues. The V end lost 1 base, the J end lost 1 base, and 13 bases lay between the germline ends. The CDR3 loop is CASSQADRTGNTGELFF. Written as DNA, the CDR3 is TGCGCCAGCAGCCAAGCCGATCGGACGGGGAACACCGGGGAGCTGTTTTTT.

This sequence joins TRBV5-1 and TRBJ1-5; D perhaps matches TRBD1 (5 bases). This CDR3 is 11 amino acids long. Germline loops: CDR1 SGHRS, CDR2 YFSETQ. V shed 3 bases and J shed 7 bases, with 5 bases lying between them. CDR3 sequence reads: CASSWGQPQHF. The CDR3, as DNA: TGCGCCAGCAGCTGGGGGCAGCCCCAGCATTTT.

With respect to this clone: One junction end disagrees with the germline gene, perhaps due to a read error. V and J are TRBV29-1 and TRBJ1-1; 10 bases line up with TRBD1. CDR1 and CDR2 from the germline V gene are SQVTM and ANQGSEA. The CDR3 is 15 amino acids. CDR3 sequence: CSVADRGRGATEASF. CDR3 sequence (DNA): TGCAGCGTGGCAGACAGGGGGCGCGGGGCCACTGAAGCTTCCTTT.

This clone was detected only once. The J gene is TRBJ2-5, the V gene TRBV5-1; 10 bases fit TRBD1. Germline assignment: CDR1 SGHRS and CDR2 YFSETQ. This CDR3 region has 18 residues. Trimming at V came to 0 bases and at J to 5 bases, leaving 13 bases not matched to a gene. CDR3 DNA sequence: TGCGCCAGCAGCTTGGTTTCGTCAGGGACAGGGGCGGAGGAGACCCAGTACTTC. It is translated as CASSLVSSGTGAEETQYF.

This clone was seen a handful of times. The chain joins TRBV19 to TRBJ2-1; TRBD1 agrees at 10 bases. Germline CDR1 reads LNHDA; CDR2 reads SQIVND (reference sequence). The CDR3 runs 16 residues. V dropped 4 bases and J dropped 4; count of bases not matched to a gene: 7. The CDR3 bases are TGTGCCAGTAGTACCTGGGACAGGGGACTTTACAATGAGCAGTTCTTC. This translates into CASSTWDRGLYNEQFF.

The chain joins TRBV6-4 to TRBJ2-2; D unclear. There are 13 residues in the CDR3. Germline V gives CDR1 MRHNA, CDR2 SNTAGT. V dropped 1 base and J dropped 4 bases, with 4 bases sitting between them. The CDR3 reads CASSDYTTGELFF. Here the CDR3 DNA reads TGTGCCAGCAGTGACTATACCACCGGGGAGCTGTTTTTT.

This clone has a handful of counts. This chain joins TRBV7-9 and TRBJ1-3; no definite D call. This CDR3 spans 16 amino acids. Germline V gene data show CDR1 as SEHNR and CDR2 as FQNEAQ (reference sequence). V lost 3 bases and J lost 0, with 12 bases in between. The CDR3 bases are TGTGCCAGCAGCTTGCCCGGAGAAGGCTCTGGAAACACCATATATTTT. Its protein product is CASSLPGEGSGNTIYF.

Only a few counts were recorded for this clone. V is TRBV4-1 and J is TRBJ2-7; possibly TRBD1 or TRBD2 for D (5 bases each). Germline CDR1 reads MGHRA; CDR2 reads YSYEKL. CDR3 size: 15 residues. Trimming took off 4 bases at V and 7 bases at J, with 20 bases between the two ends. CDR3 sequence (DNA): TGCGCCAGCAGCCGACCGGGACCGCTTCGTGAGGAGCAGTACTTC. This codes for CASSRPGPLREEQYF.

The genes are TRBV20-1 and TRBJ2-7; TRBD1 agrees at 7 bases. CDR3 size: 11 residues. In germline, CDR1 is DFQATT, CDR2 SNEGSKA (reference sequence). V shed 5 bases, J shed 5 bases, and the junction held 3 bases outside the gene matches. CDR3 in amino acids: CSASDRDEQYF. The CDR3, as DNA: TGCAGTGCTTCCGACAGGGACGAGCAGTACTTC.

In this sample, this clone turned up a few times. V and J are TRBV7-9 and TRBJ1-2; 7 nucleotides agree with TRBD1. The CDR3 sequence is 12 residues long. V lost 6 bases to trimming and J lost 8 bases; unmatched junction nucleotides: 6. CDR1 and CDR2 from the germline V gene are SEHNR and FQNEAQ (reference sequence). The CDR3 reads CASSLTGEGYTF. The CDR3 bases are TGTGCCAGCAGTCTAACAGGGGAAGGCTACACCTTC.

The genes are TRBV5-1 and TRBJ2-7, with TRBD1 identical over 8 bases. CDR1 and CDR2 from the germline V gene are SGHRS and YFSETQ. The CDR3 totals 15 residues. The V gene end was trimmed by 5 bases and the J gene end by 6 bases; junction bases not matched to a gene: 13. The CDR3 nucleotides read TGCGCCAGCAGTCCACAGGGGGGTCAATTCGGCGAGCAGTACTTC. It is translated as CASSPQGGQFGEQYF.

This chain uses TRBV30 with TRBJ2-7, with 8 nucleotides matching TRBD1. Germline assignment: CDR1 GTSNPN and CDR2 SVGIG (reference sequence). Unmatched junction bases numbered 9, after V lost 5 bases and J lost 3 bases. The CDR3 length is 14 residues. The CDR3 spells CAWGHRTGIYEQYF. The CDR3 nucleotides read TGTGCCTGGGGCCACCGGACAGGGATCTACGAGCAGTACTTC. Full variable domain (remainder filled in from reference TRBV30 and TRBJ2-7): SQTIHQWPATLVQPVGSPLSLECTVEGTSNPNLYWYRQAAGRGLQLLFYSVGIGQISSEVPQNLSASRPQDRQFILSSKKLLLSDSGFYLCAWGHRTGIYEQYFGPGTRLTVT.

In this sample, this clone turned up once. The chain uses TRBV9 and TRBJ2-3, with a possible D match to TRBD2 (6 bases). There are 13 residues in the CDR3. Between the trimmed V and J ends, which lost 4 bases and 8 bases, there was a span of 14 bases. Germline CDR1 reads SGDLS; CDR2 reads YYNGEE. DNA of the CDR3: TGTGCCAGCAGCCCTCGGGACTGGGGTACGCAGTATTTT. Its translation is CASSPRDWGTQYF.

V usage is TRBV5-1 and J usage is TRBJ1-3; D not resolved. The germline V and J ends were trimmed by 0 bases and 0 bases, with 10 bases remaining between them. The germline V gene encodes CDR1 SGHRS and CDR2 YFSETQ. The CDR3 totals 16 residues. The CDR3 DNA sequence: TGCGCCAGCAGCTTGGCAGGTACTCTCTCTGGAAACACCATATATTTT. Encoded protein: CASSLAGTLSGNTIYF.

This clone came up a few times. V and J are TRBV2 and TRBJ1-5; D ambiguous. CDR3 length equals 14 residues. Trimming cost V 1 base and J 2 bases, with 6 bases left between them. CDR1 SNHLY and CDR2 FYNNEI come from the germline V gene. CDR3 in amino acids: CASSEGQGNQPQHF. The CDR3 nucleotides are TGTGCCAGCAGTGAAGGGCAGGGCAATCAGCCCCAGCATTTT.